The present TCR beta chain was sequenced within a study of T cell changes during pregnancy in multiple sclerosis. The CDR3 sequence is 13 residues long. V lost 2 bases and J lost 2, with 5 bases in between. From germline, CDR1 is ENHRY and CDR2 SYGVKD. Method: immunoSEQ multiplex PCR; TCRdb's copy keeps in-frame clones and lacks some. The sample has roughly 66,000 clones; 80% to 95% are singletons. The input for sequencing was peripheral blood, taken in the first trimester of pregnancy. V gene TRBV10-3 combines with J gene TRBJ2-3; no clear D. The source of this sequence is a female donor with multiple sclerosis, enrolled in a pregnancy study. CDR3 protein: CAISEPSTDTQYF. Here the CDR3 DNA reads TGTGCCATCAGTGAGCCCTCCACAGATACGCAGTATTTT.